This T cell receptor (beta chain) was identified in a study of OX40 agonist ivuxolimab in advanced cancers. Study information: Patients assigned to dose escalation were diagnosed with hepatocellular carcinoma, melanoma, renal cell or head and neck cancer. Partial responses, seen in three patients, involved one hepatocellular carcinoma and two cutaneous melanomas. Study findings and constraints: Some of the lowest clonal expansion was seen in partial responders at 0.1-3.0 mg/kg. In a subset of nonresponders, normalized T-cell clonal expansion was also low.

The CDR3 is 14 residues long. Germline V CDR1 and CDR2: SGHRS, YFSETQ. V shed 0 bases, J shed 6 bases, and the junction held 4 bases outside the gene matches. Sequencing used immunoSEQ multiplex PCR; TCRdb keeps in-frame clones, though not all of them. Found here are roughly 96,000 clones, more than 80% of them singletons; the top ten hold around 5.8%. As for this clone: The antigen remains undetermined.

The material sequenced was CD4+ or CD8+ T cells sorted from blood, taken in a trial of the OX40 agonist ivuxolimab. The TCR was taken from an adult with an advanced solid tumor such as melanoma, head and neck, liver or kidney cancer. The V call is TRBV5-1, the J call TRBJ1-1, with 8 bases lining up with TRBD1. The CDR3 DNA reads TGCGCCAGCAGCTTGGACAGGGGGTACGCTGAAGCTTTCTTT. This sequence encodes CASSLDRGYAEAFF.